This TCR beta chain was sequenced for a study of blood T cell repertoires in COVID-19 (dated by TCRdb to the early 2020s). A note on the overall study: Samples from collaborators originated in the United States, Italy and Spain and spanned both the acute and convalescent phases of COVID-19. The material from the prospective study consisted of cDNA or gDNA derived from T cells, B-cell-depleted T cells, or PBMCs. Deeply sampled blood TCRbeta repertoires from subjects exposed to, actively infected with, or recovered from COVID-19 were included in the dataset. The repertoires were released in a freely available public database intended as a resource for research on the immune response to SARS-CoV-2. The samples were drawn from two sources: the first 160 participants of the ongoing ImmuneRACE study, and 950 to 1,500 subjects contributed by 6 global collaborators. Nearly every sample came with metadata listing a de-identified subject ID, COVID-19 status, age in years and sex. Where available, HLA class I and class II types were obtained from metadata supplied by the sample provider rather than from assay-based typing.

Findings and caveats that apply to the study as a whole: The amount of clinical and demographic metadata varied by source and participant and was provided uncurated.

TCRbeta CDR3 regions were amplified from genomic DNA using the immunoSEQ Assay, a bias-controlled multiplex PCR. The study's own analysis went as follows. Nucleated cell counts per sample were estimated from amplification of reference gene primers within the assay. To quantify the absolute abundance of each unique TCRbeta CDR3 rearrangement, sequence reads were collapsed and filtered. Productive Simpson clonality was computed per sample as the square root of Simpson's diversity index over productive rearrangements. TCRdb re-hosts the immuneACCESS table, in-frame sequences only. Its copies lack some clones; in the studies checked, an unresolved V gene accounts for under half of them, and the cause for the rest is not known. V, J and clone size are those of that table, while D and trimming were read from the DNA. For this sample there are approximately 200,000 clones; approximately 86% appear just once. The ten largest clones add up to around 1.1% of the sample.

The CDR3 numbers 17 residues from cysteine through phenylalanine. Only the CDR3 portion is preserved as DNA: 51 bases, with reading frame beginning at the first base. V is clipped by 4 bases and J by 2 bases, and the sequence between their germline boundaries is 18 bases long. Based on the germline V gene, the CDR1 and CDR2 sequences are SGHTA and FQGNSA. Notes on this clone: Its antigen target is currently unknown. No qualities accompany the bases; no much larger clone lies one base away.

The collaborating institutions used their own protocols to collect whole blood in K2EDTA tubes. For TCRbeta analysis, collaborator samples were shipped as frozen whole blood, as isolated PBMCs, or as DNA extracted from either sample type. Sample: peripheral blood. The receptor was isolated from a man aged 25 to 40 with acute or convalescent COVID-19. The sequence joins TRBV7-2 to TRBJ1-5; confidence is insufficient to name the D gene. The CDR3 region: CASSSMGRQTGNQPQHF. Read as DNA, the sequence is TGTGCCAGCAGCTCGATGGGGAGGCAGACGGGCAATCAGCCCCAGCATTTT.